The clone carrying this TCR beta chain occurred a few times. What it recognizes is unknown. The entry originates in a study of response to subunit inactivated influenza vaccine. The CDR3 contains 12 residues. V gave up 0 bases and J gave up 4 bases, with 4 bases separating them. Germline assignment: CDR1 SGHDN and CDR2 FVKESK. TCRdb re-called the RT-PCR reads with MiXCR, one entry per CDR3 protein. The sample has approximately 290,000 distinct CDR3 sequences, over 20% seen once; the top ten hold under 13%. Broader study findings: Each seasonal flu vaccination may recruit only limited new T cells, authors suggested.

This clonotype originated in a man between 50 and 69 years old who received an inactivated influenza vaccine. This sample comprised PBMCs from blood, obtained approximately 20 months after vaccination. The rearrangement links TRBV14 to TRBJ2-7, with D unresolved. The CDR3 loop is CASSQDRYEQYF. In nucleotides, the CDR3 is TGTGCCAGCAGCCAAGATCGGTACGAGCAGTACTTC.